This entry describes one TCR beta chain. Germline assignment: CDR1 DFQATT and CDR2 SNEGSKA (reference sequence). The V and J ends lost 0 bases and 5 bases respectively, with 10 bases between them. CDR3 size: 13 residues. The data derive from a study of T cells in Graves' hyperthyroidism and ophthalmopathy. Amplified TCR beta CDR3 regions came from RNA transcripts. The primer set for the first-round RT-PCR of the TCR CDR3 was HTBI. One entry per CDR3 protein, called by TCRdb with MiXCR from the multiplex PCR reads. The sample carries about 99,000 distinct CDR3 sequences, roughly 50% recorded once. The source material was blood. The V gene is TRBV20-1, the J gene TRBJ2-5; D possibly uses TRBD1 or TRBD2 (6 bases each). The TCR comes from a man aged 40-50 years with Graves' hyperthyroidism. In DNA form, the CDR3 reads TGCAGTGCTAGAGATAGGGGGGCGGAGACCCAGTACTTC. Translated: CSARDRGAETQYF.